Following are 14 T cell receptor beta chains from one sample sequenced in a study of shared clonotypes between healthy human individuals. The protocol was immunoSEQ multiplex PCR, while the TCRdb copy is restricted to in-frame clones and leaves out a portion. Of a few million clones detected, around 93% appear once; the ten largest clones hold 0.37%. The specimen was naive CD4+ T cells from PBMCs. Subset described: CD45RA+ positively selected. The receptors were gathered from a man between 18 and 29 years old in good health. Some clones in this sample may be carry-over from other donors' samples.

This clone appeared once. The rearrangement uses TRBV28 and TRBJ2-4, with D perhaps matching TRBD1 or TRBD2 (5 bases each). V gave up 5 bases and J gave up 5 bases, with 13 bases separating them. The CDR3 runs to 14 residues. Per germline, CDR1 MDHEN and CDR2 SYDVKM. The CDR3 region is CASSNSGAQNIQYF. The DNA of the CDR3 is TGTGCCAGCAGTAATTCCGGGGCCCAAAACATTCAGTACTTC.

V and J are TRBV19 and TRBJ2-5; 11 bases map to TRBD2. From germline, CDR1 is LNHDA and CDR2 SQIVND (reference sequence). Trimming removed 7 bases from V and 0 bases from J; junction bases left unmatched: 1. CDR3 length: 14 residues. The CDR3 protein is CASTTSGNQETQYF. CDR3 sequence (DNA): TGTGCCAGTACGACTAGCGGGAACCAAGAGACCCAGTACTTC. Full variable domain (remainder filled in from reference TRBV19 and TRBJ2-5): DGGITQSPKYLFRKEGQNVTLSCEQNLNHDAMYWYRQDPGQGLRLIYYSQIVNDFQKGDIAEGYSVSREKKESFPLTVTSAQKNPTAFYLCASTTSGNQETQYFGPGTRLLVL.

The chain employs TRBV10-3 and TRBJ2-3, with 14 nucleotides matching TRBD2. Germline V gene lookup returns CDR1 ENHRY and CDR2 SYGVKD. With 6 bases clipped from V and 7 bases from J, the junction kept 6 bases outside the gene matches. The CDR3 has 15 amino acids. The CDR3 region has the DNA TGTGCCATCAGCCGACTAGCGGGAGGGGGGAATACGCAGTATTTT. Amino acid sequence: CAISRLAGGGNTQYF.

This clone was seen a single time. The rearrangement joins TRBV11-2 to TRBJ2-5, with D uncertain. The CDR3 totals 13 residues. The V end was cut by 0 bases, the J end by 1 base, with 3 bases between. CDR1 SGHAT and CDR2 FQNNGV come from the germline V gene. Here the CDR3 reads CASSLDTQETQYF. The CDR3, as DNA: TGTGCCAGCAGCTTAGATACCCAAGAGACCCAGTACTTC.

The genes are TRBV18 and TRBJ1-2; D perhaps matches TRBD1 (5 bases). This CDR3 region has 15 residues. The V end was cut by 6 bases, the J end by 8 bases, with 22 bases between. Germline V gene sequence: CDR1 KGHSH, CDR2 LQKENI. The CDR3 region is CASSPGTPPSGGYTF. The CDR3 region has the DNA TGTGCCAGCTCGCCCGGGACCCCCCCAAGTGGGGGCTACACCTTC.

The gene calls are TRBV5-3 and TRBJ2-7; 10 nucleotides agree with TRBD1. TRBV5-3 is noted as an ORF with a role that remains uncertain. The CDR3 extends over 16 amino acids. J was trimmed by 12 bases and V by 4 bases; bases with no gene match: 19. The CDR3 spells CARSREVPGQGWAPYF. CDR3 nucleotides: TGTGCCAGAAGCAGGGAGGTACCGGGACAGGGGTGGGCTCCGTACTTC.

V and J are TRBV5-1 and TRBJ2-7; TRBD2 is a possible D gene (6 bases). Germline V lookup: CDR1 SGHRS, CDR2 YFSETQ. V lost 3 bases, J lost 2 bases, and 18 bases lay in between. The CDR3 consists of 16 residues. CDR3 DNA: TGCGCCAGCAGCTCTGACCGGGACTCTCAACCCTACGAGCAGTACTTC. It yields the protein CASSSDRDSQPYEQYF.

This clone is a singleton in its sample. The sample carries other DNA sequences with the same CDR3. V and J are TRBV7-8 and TRBJ2-5, with no clear D. CDR1 is SGHVS and CDR2 is FQNEAQ in the germline V gene. The CDR3 spans 12 residues. V lost 1 base and J 5 bases, leaving 5 bases between the germline ends. CDR3 sequence (DNA): TGTGCCAGCAGCTTAGTTCTTGAGACCCAGTACTTC. Translation: CASSLVLETQYF. Looking up the rest from reference TRBV7-8 and TRBJ2-5 gives the full variable domain: GAGVSQSPRYKVAKRGQDVALRCDPISGHVSLFWYQQALGQGPEFLTYFQNEAQLDKSGLPSDRFFAERPEGSVSTLKIQRTQQEDSAVYLCASSLVLETQYFGPGTRLLVL.

As to this clone: Other DNA sequences from this sample encode an identical CDR3 as well. V gene TRBV28 combines with J gene TRBJ2-7, with 10 bases lining up with TRBD1. V shed 6 bases and J 2 bases; nucleotides not matched to a gene: 7. The CDR3 spans 15 residues. CDR1 is MDHEN and CDR2 is SYDVKM in the germline V gene. In DNA form, the CDR3 reads TGTGCCAGCAGCTCCCCGGGACAGGGGACCTACGAGCAGTACTTC. It translates to CASSSPGQGTYEQYF.

V is TRBV5-1 and J is TRBJ2-2, with D tentatively TRBD2 (5 bases). Germline V CDR1 and CDR2: SGHRS, YFSETQ. CDR3 length: 13 amino acids. Between the trimmed V and J ends, which lost 7 bases and 1 base, there was a span of 8 bases. CDR3 amino acids: CASSAGNTGELFF. CDR3 DNA: TGCGCCAGCTCGGCGGGGAACACCGGGGAGCTGTTTTTT.

The chain links TRBV4-2 to TRBJ2-5; D not resolved. From germline, CDR1 is LGHNA and CDR2 YNFKEQ. V lost 0 bases, J lost 3 bases, and 8 bases lay in between. There are 14 residues in the CDR3. CDR3 DNA: TGTGCCAGCAGCCAAGATGTCAGTAAAGAGACCCAGTACTTC. It yields the protein CASSQDVSKETQYF.

The CDR3 region has the DNA TGTGCCAGCAGCCCTCGCTACAGGGCCAGTCCCAATACGCAGTATTTT. Encoded protein: CASSPRYRASPNTQYF. V usage is TRBV14 and J usage is TRBJ2-3, with D possibly matching TRBD1 (6 bases). CDR3 size: 16 residues. Germline V gene lookup returns CDR1 SGHDN and CDR2 FVKESK. The germline V and J ends were trimmed by 4 bases and 7 bases, with 21 bases remaining between them.

This chain uses TRBV18 with TRBJ2-2; 9 bases are a match to TRBD1. Trimming at V came to 0 bases and at J to 6 bases, leaving 8 bases not matched to a gene. CDR1 and CDR2 (germline): KGHSH, LQKENI. The CDR3 has 17 residues. CDR3 amino acids: CASSPPNRGLGSGELFF. The DNA of the CDR3 is TGTGCCAGCTCACCACCGAACAGGGGGCTTGGTTCCGGGGAGCTGTTTTTT.

This CDR3 reads CASSFGLAGETGELFF. CDR3 nucleotide sequence: TGCGCCAGCAGCTTTGGACTAGCGGGAGAAACCGGGGAGCTGTTTTTT. The chain combines TRBV5-1 with TRBJ2-2; 13 bases line up with TRBD2. After removal of 2 bases from V and 5 bases from J, the junction contained 3 bases not matched to a gene. The germline V gene encodes CDR1 SGHRS and CDR2 YFSETQ. This CDR3 is 16 amino acids long. The full variable domain, rest sourced from reference TRBV5-1 and TRBJ2-2, is KAGVTQTPRYLIKTRGQQVTLSCSPISGHRSVSWYQQTPGQGLQFLFEYFSETQRNKGNFPGRFSGRQFSNSRSEMNVSTLELGDSALYLCASSFGLAGETGELFFGEGSRLTVL.